The TCR beta chain described here comes from a study of CD8 T cell repertoires and HIV-1 epitope variants. At the level of the study: Each of Twenty-five Gag and Nef epitope peptides stimulated a separate culture. The baseline condition was 1M T cells left uncultured. Tested: three Gag epitope families, Nef HW9 and YT9. Whole-study results and caveats: No clonotypes responded to the TAALDMSHF plasma variant; roughly five recognized KF9, one HW9.

Germline trimming cut 3 bases from V and 6 bases from J; bases unmatched to any gene: 4. The CDR3 is 13 amino acids. The germline V gene has CDR1 SGDLS and CDR2 YYNGEE. Regarding this clone: What it binds is not known.

Repertoires were generated with immunoSEQ multiplex PCR, while TCRdb's copy carries only in-frame clones and drops some. The sample lists some 5,000 clones, 55% to 80% seen once, with roughly two fifths in the top ten. This sequence joins TRBV9 and TRBJ2-3; 7 positions match TRBD1. The receptor was isolated from a male donor with HIV. Material: cultured CD8+ T cells derived from PBMCs. CDR3 amino acids: CASSGGGRDTQYF. The CDR3 region has the DNA TGTGCCAGCAGCGGAGGGGGCCGGGATACGCAGTATTTT.